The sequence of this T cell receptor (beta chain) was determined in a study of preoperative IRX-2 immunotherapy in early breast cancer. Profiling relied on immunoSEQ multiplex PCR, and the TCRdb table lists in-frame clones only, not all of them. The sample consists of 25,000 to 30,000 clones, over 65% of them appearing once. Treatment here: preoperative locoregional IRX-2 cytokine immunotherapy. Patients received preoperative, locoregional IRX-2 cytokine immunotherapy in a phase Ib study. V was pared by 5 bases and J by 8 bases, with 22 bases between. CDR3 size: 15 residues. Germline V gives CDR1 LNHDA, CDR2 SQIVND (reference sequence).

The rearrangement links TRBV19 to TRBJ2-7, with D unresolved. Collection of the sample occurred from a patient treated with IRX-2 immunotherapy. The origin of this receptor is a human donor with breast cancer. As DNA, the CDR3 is TGTGCCAGTAGTCCCAACCAGCGCTCGTACAGTCAGCAGTACTTC. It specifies CASSPNQRSYSQQYF.